The clone carrying this T cell receptor (beta chain) has more than one count but fewer than ten. This sample stems from a study of T cells after yellow fever vaccination. Each CDR3 protein is one row after TCRdb ran MiXCR on the 5' RACE reads. Of hundreds of thousands of distinct CDR3 sequences listed, 12% are singletons. CDR1 is SGHNT, CDR2 YYREEE, per germline (reference sequence). After removal of 4 bases from V and 2 bases from J, the junction contained 8 bases not matched to a gene. This CDR3 is 15 amino acids long. This TCR was sampled from a man aged 30 to 45 who received the YFV17D yellow fever vaccine. The chain recombines TRBV5-4 with TRBJ2-7, with 8 bases matching TRBD1. The specimen comprised PBMCs, sampled on the day of the yellow fever booster vaccination. The CDR3 spells CASSHTGGKTYEQYF. DNA of the CDR3: TGTGCCAGCAGCCATACAGGGGGAAAAACCTACGAGCAGTACTTC.